These T cell receptor beta chains were read from a single sample in a study of T cell responses to AZD1222 COVID-19 vaccine. Produced via immunoSEQ multiplex PCR; TCRdb's table is partial and in-frame only. Found here are approximately 150,000 clones, around 91% of them singletons; the top ten hold approximately 5.9%. This specimen was peripheral blood, taken 28 days after the second AZD1222 dose. The source is an adult who received the AZD1222 COVID-19 vaccine. CDR3s include the opening cysteine and the closing phenylalanine or tryptophan. Each record gives: clone size, D gene, J gene, CDR3 length, V gene, CDR3 protein, CDR3 DNA. The D gene is left open where the match is weak. Clone sizes are given selectively: once, few, many, or a class where the clone is expanded.

-	-	TRBJ1-6	14	TRBV7-9	CASNNRGFGSPLHF	TGTGCCAGCAACAATAGGGGTTTCGGTTCACCCCTCCACTTT
few	TRBD1	TRBJ1-3	15	TRBV28	CASSSTGGAGNTIYF	TGTGCCAGTTCTTCCACAGGGGGCGCGGGAAACACCATATATTTT
-	TRBD2	TRBJ2-1	15	TRBV7-8	CASSLTSGRYNEQFF	TGTGCCAGCAGCCTGACTAGCGGGAGGTACAATGAGCAGTTCTTC
-	TRBD1	TRBJ2-5	15	TRBV19	CASSIVPTGGETQYF	TGTGCCAGTAGTATAGTCCCGACAGGGGGAGAGACCCAGTACTTC
-	-	TRBJ1-2	12	TRBV5-1	CASSLEGSGYTF	TGCGCCAGCAGCTTGGAAGGCAGCGGCTACACCTTC
-	-	TRBJ1-3	13	TRBV10-3	CAISDRVENTIYF	TGTGCCATCAGTGACAGGGTTGAAAACACCATATATTTT
-	TRBD2	TRBJ2-7	14	TRBV27	CASSLKLAGSEQYF	TGTGCCAGCAGTTTAAAACTAGCGGGGAGCGAGCAGTACTTC
once	-	TRBJ2-2	9	TRBV29-1	CSQTGELFF	TGCAGCCAAACCGGGGAGCTGTTTTTT
-	-	TRBJ1-2	14	TRBV28	CASSLETGSTGYTF	TGTGCCAGCAGTTTAGAGACAGGTTCGACCGGCTACACCTTC
once	-	TRBJ2-2	16	TRBV24-1	CATSDTGAGGGGELFF	TGTGCCACCAGTGATACCGGGGCCGGGGGTGGCGGGGAGCTGTTTTTT
-	TRBD1	TRBJ1-5	15	TRBV18	CASSPLTGSNQPQHF	TGTGCCAGCTCACCCCTGACAGGGAGCAATCAGCCCCAGCATTTT
-	-	TRBJ1-5	16	TRBV12-2	CASRLTGFFSNQPQHF	TGTGCAAGTCGCTTAACGGGGTTTTTTAGCAATCAGCCCCAGCATTTT
-	-	TRBJ1-1	14	TRBV18	CASSSGGRLQWAFF	TGTGCCAGCTCATCAGGAGGGCGTTTACAGTGGGCTTTCTTT
-	-	TRBJ1-2	15	TRBV10-2	CASSSQGTGNYGYTF	TGCGCCAGCTCGTCTCAGGGAACCGGGAACTATGGCTACACCTTC
-	TRBD1	TRBJ1-2	13	TRBV2	CASMIRQGYGYTF	TGTGCCAGCATGATTCGACAGGGCTATGGCTACACCTTC
once	TRBD1	TRBJ2-7	15	TRBV18	CASSPQGQVSYEQYF	TGTGCCAGCTCACCACAGGGACAGGTCTCCTACGAGCAGTACTTC
-	-	TRBJ1-4	19	TRBV21-1	CASSKRPGIEFATNEKLFF	TGTGCCAGCAGCAAACGCCCAGGGATCGAATTTGCAACTAATGAAAAACTGTTTTTT
-	TRBD1	TRBJ1-6	15	TRBV23-1	CASSPPGQINSPLHF	TGCGCCAGCAGTCCCCCGGGACAGATTAATTCACCCCTCCACTTT
-	TRBD1	TRBJ2-5	14	TRBV11-3	CASSKTGYEETQYF	TGTGCCAGCAGCAAGACAGGGTATGAAGAGACCCAGTACTTC
once	-	TRBJ1-4	14	TRBV5-1	CASSLTTTNEKLFF	TGCGCCAGCAGCTTGACGACAACTAATGAAAAACTGTTTTTT